The T cell receptor (beta chain) under discussion was sequenced for a study of blood T cell repertoires in COVID-19. On this clone: The sample contains more than one DNA sequence encoding this CDR3.

As processed by the authors: Using reference gene primer amplification, nucleated cell counts were estimated. Produced via immunoSEQ multiplex PCR; TCRdb's table is partial and in-frame only. That table furnishes V, J and clone size, whereas the DNA furnished D and trimming. Of over 25,000 clones detected, almost 85% appear once; the ten largest clones hold approximately 6.3%. Per germline, CDR1 MDHEN and CDR2 SYDVKM. The J segment lost 0 bases and the V segment lost 5 bases, leaving 5 bases of the junction unmatched. This CDR3 spans 16 amino acids. Sequencing input: peripheral blood. The rearrangement links TRBV28 to TRBJ1-1, with 11 positions matching TRBD1. This receptor was identified in a man in his fifties or sixties with active COVID-19. CDR3 protein: CASSLRTGGLNTEAFF. The CDR3 nucleotides are TGTGCCAGCAGTCTCCGGACAGGGGGCTTGAACACTGAAGCTTTCTTT.